This entry concerns a single TCR beta chain. What it binds is unknown. This record belongs to a study of cytomegalovirus exposure and HLA in healthy donors. Overall study results and limits: Across HLA loci, a later analysis found differing TCR association rates, with DRB1 most and HLA-C fewest. V segments that were indistinguishable, TRBV6-2 and TRBV6-3 among them, were omitted from analysis.

Germline CDR1 LGHNT, CDR2 FRNRAP. The CDR3 is 14 residues long. V dropped 2 bases and J dropped 3 bases, with 8 bases sitting between them. Both 60 Vbeta primers and 13 Jbeta primers went into the PCR. As handled by the study authors: Unique TCR beta chains numbered 60 million to 100 million in a later analysis, with roughly 11 million shared. Method: immunoSEQ multiplex PCR; TCRdb's copy keeps in-frame clones and lacks some. V and J calls and clone size are copied from that table; D and trimming were computed from the DNA. The repertoire holds about 63,000 clones, with 73% as singletons. The rearrangement links TRBV12-5 to TRBJ1-5; tentatively, D is TRBD1 (5 bases). The TCR originated in a man in his fifties in good health and CMV-seronegative. Specimen: PBMCs. CDR3 sequence (DNA): TGTGCTAGTGGTTTGAAAGGGGTCAATCAGCCCCAGCATTTT. Amino acids: CASGLKGVNQPQHF.